A single sample gave rise to the 30 T cell receptor beta chains below, sequenced in a study of blood T cells in healthy people across ages. With a J-beta primer mix and a sample-barcoded 5' primer, a second PCR ran about 7 to 11 cycles. TCRdb reanalysed the 5' RACE reads using MiXCR and keeps one entry per CDR3 protein. The table shows some 760,000 distinct CDR3 sequences, with about 25% occurring only once. Another study also made use of these data, one on T cells of mothers and their children.

Input material: blood. Source of these receptors: a boy aged 10-17 years in good health.

In this sample, this clonotype turned up a few times. The V and J genes are TRBV7-9 and TRBJ2-7; the D gene could be TRBD1 or TRBD2 (5 bases each). V was trimmed by 1 base and J by 2 bases, leaving 15 bases between them. Germline V gives CDR1 SEHNR, CDR2 FQNEAQ (reference sequence). The CDR3 runs 16 residues. DNA for the CDR3: TGTGCCAGCAGCTTAGGGGGGTCCAGCGAGGCCTACGAGCAGTACTTC. Translating it yields CASSLGGSSEAYEQYF.

The chain links TRBV6-6 to TRBJ2-7, with 8 nucleotides matching TRBD1. This CDR3 is built from 15 residues. J was trimmed by 0 bases and V by 2 bases; bases with no gene match: 3. Per germline, CDR1 MNHNY and CDR2 SVGAGI (reference sequence). In nucleotides, the CDR3 is TGTGCCAGCAGTTACGGGACAGGCAGCTCCTACGAGCAGTACTTC. This gives the protein CASSYGTGSSYEQYF.

The chain is built from TRBV13 and TRBJ2-5, with TRBD2 matching 7 bases. The J call may be mistaken, given a closer DNA end match to TRBJ2-7. Germline lookup yields CDR1 PRHDT and CDR2 FYEKMQ (reference sequence). The CDR3 has 17 amino acids. This CDR3 reads CASSLRLAEAKAYEQYF. DNA for the CDR3: TGTGCCAGCAGCTTACGGCTAGCGGAAGCTAAAGCCTACGAGCAGTACTTC.

This rearrangement joins TRBV24-1 to TRBJ2-3; no clear D gene. The CDR3 spans 12 residues. Trimming shortened V by 3 bases and J by 5 bases, and 5 bases separated the two germline ends. CDR1 is KGHDR and CDR2 is SFDVKD in the germline V gene. As DNA, the CDR3 is TGTGCCACCAGTGATCCGATAGATACGCAGTATTTT. Translating it yields CATSDPIDTQYF.

This clonotype has only one observation. A junction end diverges from the germline sequence, so it may reflect a read error. V is TRBV3-1 and J is TRBJ2-1; no clear D. The CDR3 loop spans 14 amino acids. Germline CDR1 reads LGHDT; CDR2 reads YNNKEL (reference sequence). The CDR3 reads CVSSQVRAHNEQFF. The CDR3 DNA follows: TGTGTCAGCAGCCAAGTCCGCGCACACAATGAGCAGTTCTTC.

This rearrangement joins TRBV6-5 to TRBJ2-5; D tentatively fits TRBD1 or TRBD2 (5 bases each). The DNA end is a closer match to TRBJ2-7, so the J assignment may be wrong. This CDR3 has 15 residues. CDR1 is MNHEY, CDR2 SVGAGI, per germline. The CDR3 here is CASSYSSRGWGEQYF. In nucleotides, the CDR3 is TGTGCCAGCAGTTACTCGAGTCGGGGCTGGGGCGAGCAGTACTTC.

This chain connects TRBV29-1 to TRBJ2-5; TRBD1 matches at 7 bases. The J call may be incorrect, as the DNA end agrees better with TRBJ2-7. CDR1 is SQVTM, CDR2 ANQGSEA, per germline. This CDR3 region has 13 residues. CDR3 coding DNA: TGCAGCGTTGAGATAAGAGGGGGCGACGAGCAGTACTTC. This translates into CSVEIRGGDEQYF.

The CDR3 spells CASSLNTYYEQYF. DNA for the CDR3: TGTGCCAGCAGTTTGAACACCTACTACGAGCAGTACTTC. V usage is TRBV12-3 or TRBV12-4 and J usage is TRBJ2-7; no clear D. The CDR3 runs 13 residues. The V end was cut by 3 bases, the J end by 3 bases, with 9 bases between.

A remark on this clonotype: The CDR3 carries no conserved terminal phenylalanine or tryptophan, so it likely arises from a read error. It is unclear where the CDR3 begins or ends on the DNA, so no DNA is shown, and the CDR3 is as TCRdb lists it. The chain combines TRBV21-1 with TRBJ1-5; the table gives TRBD1 as D, unverified against the DNA. TRBV21-1 is a pseudogene locus. The CDR3 length equals 16 residues, ends included. The CDR3 sequence is CASSATSGGTNQPQHL.

This chain joins TRBV5-1 and TRBJ2-1, with TRBD2 matching over 8 bases. This CDR3 contains 16 residues. Per the germline V gene, CDR1 is SGHRS and CDR2 is YFSETQ. V lost 2 bases to trimming and J lost 7 bases; unmatched junction nucleotides: 11. The CDR3 nucleotides are TGCGCCAGCAGCTTAGAAAGCGGGAGTCGGAGAAATGAGCAGTTCTTC. Protein sequence: CASSLESGSRRNEQFF.

This clonotype was detected only a few times. The chain links TRBV27 to TRBJ1-4, with 7 bases identical to TRBD1. Germline V gives CDR1 MNHEY, CDR2 SMNVEV (reference sequence). The CDR3 extends over 16 amino acids. The ends lost 3 bases at V and 5 bases at J; junction bases unmatched: 9. As DNA, the CDR3 is TGTGCCAGCAGTTTTCTTCCGGGACAGCCGAATGAAAAACTGTTTTTT. Protein sequence: CASSFLPGQPNEKLFF.

This clonotype has just one count. The J gene is TRBJ2-5, the V gene TRBV6-5; TRBD2 matches at 15 bases. Germline V lookup: CDR1 MNHEY, CDR2 SVGAGI. V trimming: 0 bases; J trimming: 1 base; junction bases outside the gene matches: 9. The CDR3 is 20 amino acids. DNA for the CDR3: TGTGCCAGCAGTTACTCCGGGACTAGCGGGAGGCCGACAATCCAAGAGACCCAGTACTTC. It encodes CASSYSGTSGRPTIQETQYF.

Only a few counts were recorded for this clonotype. The chain has TRBV6-2 or TRBV6-3 and TRBJ2-7; TRBD2 aligns across 9 bases. Looked up from germline, CDR1 is MNHEY and CDR2 is SVGEGT. The CDR3 consists of 15 residues. The ends lost 2 bases at V and 3 bases at J; junction bases unmatched: 5. The CDR3 bases are TGTGCCAGCAGTTACGTAGCGGGAGAGGTCTACGAGCAGTACTTC. It codes for CASSYVAGEVYEQYF.

This chain uses TRBV20-1 with TRBJ1-3; TRBD1 might be the D (5 bases). Germline lookup yields CDR1 DFQATT and CDR2 SNEGSKA (reference sequence). Trimming removed 5 bases at V and 4 bases at J, with 6 bases between. The CDR3 is 11 amino acids. CDR3 protein: CSASGGNTIYF. CDR3 nucleotide sequence: TGCAGTGCTTCAGGGGGAAACACCATATATTTT.

The chain recombines TRBV20-1 with TRBJ2-7; perhaps TRBD1 as D (5 bases). The V and J ends lost 0 bases and 2 bases respectively, with 14 bases between them. The germline V gene has CDR1 DFQATT and CDR2 SNEGSKA (reference sequence). This CDR3 comprises 15 residues. CDR3 sequence: CSARDLMTEAYEQYF. The CDR3 DNA follows: TGCAGTGCTAGAGATCTAATGACAGAAGCCTACGAGCAGTACTTC.

The V gene is TRBV29-1, the J gene TRBJ1-1, with D unresolved. Trimming took 7 bases from V and 1 from J, leaving 10 bases between them. The CDR3 spans 12 residues. Per the germline V gene, CDR1 is SQVTM and CDR2 is ANQGSEA. Here the CDR3 reads CSERSGNTEAFF. The CDR3 DNA is TGCAGCGAAAGGAGTGGGAACACTGAAGCTTTCTTT. The entire variable domain, with the rest obtained from reference TRBV29-1 and TRBJ1-1, is as follows: SAVISQKPSRDICQRGTSLTIQCQVDSQVTMMFWYRQQPGQSLTLIATANQGSEATYESGFVIDKFPISRPNLTFSTLTVSNMSPEDSSIYLCSERSGNTEAFFGQGTRLTVV.

The V call is TRBV6-2 or TRBV6-3, the J call TRBJ2-1, with D tentatively TRBD2 (5 bases). V dropped 6 bases and J dropped 2 bases, with 17 bases sitting between them. This CDR3 region has 16 residues. Germline V gene lookup returns CDR1 MNHEY and CDR2 SVGEGT. The CDR3 bases are TGTGCCAGCAGCCCCATTAGCCGGGGAACCTACAATGAGCAGTTCTTC. Encoded protein: CASSPISRGTYNEQFF.

The chain has TRBV5-1 and TRBJ2-2, with 8 bases that match TRBD2. J lost 4 bases, V lost 1 base, and 6 bases had no gene match. This CDR3 region has 16 residues. Germline values: CDR1 SGHRS, CDR2 YFSETQ. The CDR3 DNA sequence: TGCGCCAGCAGCTTGTTGACGGGGGGGACCACCGGGGAGCTGTTTTTT. Residues: CASSLLTGGTTGELFF.

This chain links TRBV21-1 with TRBJ2-7. TRBV21-1 is an annotated pseudogene. The CDR3 covers 13 residues. The CDR3 spells CASGRAGSYEQYF. The CDR3 DNA reads as TGTGCCAGCGGTCGAGCAGGTTCCTACGAGCAGTACTTC.

The genes are TRBV10-3 and TRBJ2-1; 10 positions agree with TRBD2. The CDR3 contains 16 residues. CDR1 is ENHRY, CDR2 SYGVKD, per germline. V lost 3 bases to trimming and J lost 3 bases; unmatched junction nucleotides: 5. This CDR3 is CAISDQTSGFYNEQFF. As DNA, the CDR3 is TGTGCCATCAGTGATCAGACTAGCGGGTTCTACAATGAGCAGTTCTTC.

The V gene is TRBV28, the J gene TRBJ1-1; D is possibly TRBD1 (6 bases). V was cut by 4 bases and J by 1 base, with 22 bases left in between. From germline, CDR1 is MDHEN and CDR2 SYDVKM. This CDR3 contains 18 residues. This CDR3 is CASSSPSIGGRRNTEAFF. The CDR3 DNA reads as TGTGCCAGCAGTTCTCCCTCTATCGGGGGGCGGAGGAACACTGAAGCTTTCTTT.

This sequence joins TRBV7-9 and TRBJ1-4; no reliable D call. V lost 5 bases to trimming and J lost 0 bases, with 16 bases between them. CDR1 and CDR2 from the germline V gene are SEHNR and FQNEAQ (reference sequence). CDR3 size: 17 residues. CDR3 in DNA: TGTGCCAGCAGCCGCCCACTGGAGGGTGCAACTAATGAAAAACTGTTTTTT. This codes for CASSRPLEGATNEKLFF.

This clonotype has only a few counts. The chain links TRBV15 to TRBJ2-5; 7 nucleotides match TRBD2. J gave up 0 bases and V 1 base, and 5 bases lay outside the gene matches. The CDR3 spans 16 residues. Germline V gives CDR1 LNHNV, CDR2 YYDKDF (reference sequence). This chain's CDR3 is CATSRVSGSDQETQYF. The CDR3 DNA sequence: TGTGCCACCAGCAGAGTTAGCGGGTCAGACCAAGAGACCCAGTACTTC.

This clonotype was observed a handful of times. V and J are TRBV29-1 and TRBJ2-5, with D possibly being TRBD1 (6 bases). This CDR3 spans 15 amino acids. The V and J ends lost 5 bases and 1 base respectively, with 17 bases between them. Germline CDR1 is SQVTM and CDR2 is ANQGSEA. The CDR3 region is CSVSGGSGAQETQYF. The CDR3, as DNA: TGCAGCGTTTCTGGGGGCTCAGGGGCCCAAGAGACCCAGTACTTC. Filled out from reference TRBV29-1 and TRBJ2-5, the complete variable domain reads SAVISQKPSRDICQRGTSLTIQCQVDSQVTMMFWYRQQPGQSLTLIATANQGSEATYESGFVIDKFPISRPNLTFSTLTVSNMSPEDSSIYLCSVSGGSGAQETQYFGPGTRLLVL.

This clonotype was observed a few times. The junction departs from germline at one end; a sequencing error may be responsible. The chain combines TRBV5-1 with TRBJ2-6; D is unclear. Germline V gene sequence: CDR1 SGHRS, CDR2 YFSETQ. CDR3 size: 15 residues. This CDR3 is CAITNIESEANVLTF. The CDR3 DNA is TGCGCCATCACGAATATAGAATCTGAGGCCAACGTCCTGACTTTC.

This clonotype has just a few counts. J is TRBJ2-5 and V is TRBV7-2, with 7 bases identical to TRBD1. The junction had 2 bases not matched to a gene; V was cut back by 1 base and J by 0 bases. The CDR3 is made up of 15 amino acids. In germline, CDR1 is SGHTA, CDR2 FQGNSA. As DNA, the CDR3 is TGTGCCAGCAGCTTAGAAGGGGGCCACCAAGAGACCCAGTACTTC. Its translation is CASSLEGGHQETQYF.

V is TRBV5-1 and J is TRBJ1-3, with a weak D call TRBD1 (6 bases). The V gene lost 4 bases and the J gene lost 4 bases, with 15 bases spanning the gap. Looked up from germline, CDR1 is SGHRS and CDR2 is YFSETQ. This CDR3 comprises 15 residues. The CDR3 region is CASSRTGPKGNTIYF. Written as DNA, the CDR3 is TGCGCCAGCAGCCGCACAGGGCCGAAAGGAAACACCATATATTTT.

The chain is built from TRBV20-1 and TRBJ2-3; 8 bases are a match to TRBD2. CDR3 length equals 19 residues. V shed 0 bases and J 2 bases; nucleotides not matched to a gene: 16. Germline V lookup: CDR1 DFQATT, CDR2 SNEGSKA (reference sequence). The DNA of the CDR3 is TGCAGTGCTAGAGATCTCGGAGTAGCGGGGCCCCTAATCACAGATACGCAGTATTTT. Amino acids: CSARDLGVAGPLITDTQYF.

V usage is TRBV4-1 and J usage is TRBJ1-1; 11 bases line up with TRBD1. Trimming cost V 3 bases and J 3 bases; bases outside gene matches: 12. This CDR3 is built from 18 residues. Germline V gene lookup returns CDR1 MGHRA and CDR2 YSYEKL. The CDR3 spells CASSHPGGTGGVYTEAFF. DNA of the CDR3: TGCGCCAGCAGCCACCCAGGCGGGACAGGGGGAGTGTACACTGAAGCTTTCTTT.

The chain links TRBV6-5 to TRBJ2-5, with 12 bases that match TRBD1. After removal of 6 bases from V and 2 bases from J, the junction contained 7 bases not matched to a gene. The germline CDR1 and CDR2 sequences are MNHEY and SVGAGI. CDR3 length: 16 residues. This CDR3 reads CASRLGTGGEQETQYF. The CDR3 bases are TGTGCCAGCAGATTAGGGACAGGGGGCGAACAAGAGACCCAGTACTTC.